These 4 T cell receptor beta chains originate from one sample sequenced in a study of cytomegalovirus exposure and HLA in healthy donors. The primer mix had 60 Vbeta and 13 Jbeta primers. Here immunoSEQ multiplex PCR was the method, and the copy in TCRdb shows in-frame clones only, minus some. The data show about 170,000 clones, approximately 79% seen once. Sequenced material: PBMCs. The receptors derive from a man between 35 and 55 years old in good health and CMV-seropositive.

This clone was detected a few times. The chain combines TRBV7-8 with TRBJ2-7; 9 nucleotides match TRBD2. Germline values: CDR1 SGHVS, CDR2 FQNEAQ. The junction had 10 bases not matched to a gene; V was cut back by 7 bases and J by 6 bases. The CDR3 runs 14 residues. The CDR3 region has the DNA TGTGCCAGCATACGGTCTAGCGGGACTGGCGAGCAGTACTTC. Residues: CASIRSSGTGEQYF.

There are a few counts of this clone. The rearrangement joins TRBV7-2 to TRBJ2-1; 8 nucleotides align to TRBD1. From germline, CDR1 is SGHTA and CDR2 FQGNSA. This CDR3 has 15 amino acids. V gave up 5 bases and J gave up 9 bases; unmatched junction bases: 12. As DNA, the CDR3 is TGTGCCAGCAGCGCAGGCCCCTCAGGGGGCGGTGAGCAGTTCTTC. Protein product: CASSAGPSGGGEQFF.

In its sample, this clone was seen a few times. This rearrangement joins TRBV6-6 to TRBJ2-7; TRBD1 agrees at 9 bases. Germline loops: CDR1 MNHNY, CDR2 SVGAGI (reference sequence). Unmatched junction bases numbered 2, after V lost 4 bases and J lost 1 base. This CDR3 comprises 14 residues. The CDR3: CASSSGTGSYEQYF. The CDR3 DNA reads as TGTGCCAGCAGTTCAGGGACAGGGTCCTACGAGCAGTACTTC.

The chain couples TRBV9 to TRBJ2-7; 7 nucleotides line up with TRBD2. The CDR3 extends over 13 amino acids. Germline lookup yields CDR1 SGDLS and CDR2 YYNGEE. V lost 1 base and J lost 6; bases outside the gene matches: 4. CDR3 sequence: CASSVLGLGEQYF. The CDR3 region has the DNA TGTGCCAGCAGCGTACTCGGACTAGGCGAGCAGTACTTC.